One sample yielded the 4 T cell receptor beta chains listed below, sequenced in a study of Graves' ophthalmopathy and Graves' hyperthyroidism. RNA transcripts served as template for amplifying TCR beta CDR3 sequences. The library came from an HTBI-primed first-round RT-PCR and a second-round multiplex PCR. Each CDR3 protein is one row after TCRdb ran MiXCR on the multiplex PCR reads. The sample contains almost 750,000 distinct CDR3 sequences, approximately 40% of which appear only once. The sample was peripheral blood. Receptors originate from an adult man with Graves' ophthalmopathy.

The rearrangement uses TRBV20-1 and TRBJ2-2; possible D gene TRBD2, 5 bases. Trimming pared 5 bases from V and 5 bases from J, leaving 9 bases between. The germline CDR1 and CDR2 sequences are DFQATT and SNEGSKA (reference sequence). This CDR3 comprises 12 residues. The chain's CDR3 is CSAVPGTGELFF. The CDR3 DNA follows: TGCAGTGCTGTACCGGGGACCGGGGAGCTGTTTTTT.

The J gene is TRBJ2-7, the V gene TRBV20-1, with 7 nucleotides matching TRBD1. Per the germline V gene, CDR1 is DFQATT and CDR2 is SNEGSKA (reference sequence). The length of the CDR3 is 12 residues. Losses at the gene ends were 3 bases for V and 6 bases for J; bases not matched to a gene: 5. The CDR3 DNA sequence: TGCAGTGCTAGGGCAGGGGGTGGCGAGCAGTACTTC. It specifies CSARAGGGEQYF.

Details on this clonotype: Just one base apart from a much larger clone, this may be a read error. The V gene is TRBV13, the J gene TRBJ2-7; 11 bases agree with TRBD1. V lost 11 bases, J lost 6 bases, and 9 bases stayed unmatched. The CDR3 runs 13 residues. CDR1 and CDR2 (germline): PRHDT, FYEKMQ (reference sequence). The CDR3: CARKDRGRREQYF. The CDR3 DNA is TGTGCCCGCAAGGACAGGGGGCGTCGCGAGCAGTACTTC.

The chain uses TRBV6-6 and TRBJ1-5, with D uncertain. The V gene lost 2 bases and the J gene lost 9 bases, with 8 bases spanning the gap. Germline lookup yields CDR1 MNHNY and CDR2 SVGAGI (reference sequence). CDR3 length: 12 residues. The CDR3 DNA is TGTGCCAGCAGTTACGATGTCTTGCCCCAGCATTTT. This encodes CASSYDVLPQHF.